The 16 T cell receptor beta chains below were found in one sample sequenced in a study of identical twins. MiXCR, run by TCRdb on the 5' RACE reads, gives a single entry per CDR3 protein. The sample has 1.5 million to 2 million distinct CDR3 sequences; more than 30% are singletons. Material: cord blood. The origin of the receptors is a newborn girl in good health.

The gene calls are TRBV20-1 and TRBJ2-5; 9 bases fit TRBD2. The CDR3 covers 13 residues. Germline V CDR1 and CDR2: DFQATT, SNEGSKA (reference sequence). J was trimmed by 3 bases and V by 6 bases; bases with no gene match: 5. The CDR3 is CSASASGEETQYF. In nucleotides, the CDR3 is TGCAGTGCGTCAGCTAGCGGGGAAGAGACCCAGTACTTC.

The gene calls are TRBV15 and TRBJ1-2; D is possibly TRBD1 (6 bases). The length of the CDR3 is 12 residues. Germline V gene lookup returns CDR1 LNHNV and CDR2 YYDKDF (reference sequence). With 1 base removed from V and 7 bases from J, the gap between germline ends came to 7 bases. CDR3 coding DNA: TGTGCCACCAGCAGAGTGACAGGTGGCTACACCTTC. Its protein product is CATSRVTGGYTF. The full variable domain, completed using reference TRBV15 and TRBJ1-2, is DAMVIQNPRYQVTQFGKPVTLSCSQTLNHNVMYWYQQKSSQAPKLLFHYYDKDFNNEADTPDNFQSRRPNTSFCFLDIRSPGLGDTAMYLCATSRVTGGYTFGSGTRLTVV.

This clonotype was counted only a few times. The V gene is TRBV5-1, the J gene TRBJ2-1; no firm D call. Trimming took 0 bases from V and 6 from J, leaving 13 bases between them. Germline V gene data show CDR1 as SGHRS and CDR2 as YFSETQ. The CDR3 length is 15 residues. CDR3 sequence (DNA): TGCGCCAGCAGCTTGGTAGGCGCTCCCGGCAATGAGCAGTTCTTC. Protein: CASSLVGAPGNEQFF.

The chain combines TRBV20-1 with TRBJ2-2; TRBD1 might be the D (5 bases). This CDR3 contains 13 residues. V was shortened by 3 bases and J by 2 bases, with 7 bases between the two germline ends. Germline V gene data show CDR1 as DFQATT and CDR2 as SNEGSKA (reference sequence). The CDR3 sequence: CSARGRNTGELFF. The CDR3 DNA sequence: TGCAGTGCTAGGGGGCGCAACACCGGGGAGCTGTTTTTT.

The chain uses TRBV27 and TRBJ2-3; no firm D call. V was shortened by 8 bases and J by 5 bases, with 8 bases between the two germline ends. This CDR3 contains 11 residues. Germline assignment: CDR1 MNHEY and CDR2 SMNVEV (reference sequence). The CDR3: CASYWLDTQYF. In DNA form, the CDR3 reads TGTGCCAGCTACTGGTTAGATACGCAGTATTTT.

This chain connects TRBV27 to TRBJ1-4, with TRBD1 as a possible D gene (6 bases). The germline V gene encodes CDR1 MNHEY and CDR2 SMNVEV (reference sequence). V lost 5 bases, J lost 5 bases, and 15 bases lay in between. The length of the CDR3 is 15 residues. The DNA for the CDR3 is TGTGCCAGCAGTCCCCCCGGGACACCGAATGAAAAACTGTTTTTT. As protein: CASSPPGTPNEKLFF.

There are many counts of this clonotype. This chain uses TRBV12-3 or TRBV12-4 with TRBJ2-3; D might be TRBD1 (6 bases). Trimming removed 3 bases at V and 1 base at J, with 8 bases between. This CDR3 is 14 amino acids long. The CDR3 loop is CASSLGTRTDTQYF. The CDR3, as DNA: TGTGCCAGCAGTTTGGGGACACGCACAGATACGCAGTATTTT.

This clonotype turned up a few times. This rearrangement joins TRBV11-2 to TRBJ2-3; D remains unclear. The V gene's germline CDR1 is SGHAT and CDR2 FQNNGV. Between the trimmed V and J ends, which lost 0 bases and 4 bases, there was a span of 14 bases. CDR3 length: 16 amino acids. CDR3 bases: TGTGCCAGCAGCTTAGACCAGCCTGGAGTTTCAGATACGCAGTATTTT. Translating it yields CASSLDQPGVSDTQYF.

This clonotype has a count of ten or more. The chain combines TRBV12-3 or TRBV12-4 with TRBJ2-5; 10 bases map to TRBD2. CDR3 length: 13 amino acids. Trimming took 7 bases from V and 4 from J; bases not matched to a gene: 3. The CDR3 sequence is CASNPSGGETQYF. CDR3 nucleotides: TGTGCCAGCAATCCTAGCGGGGGAGAGACCCAGTACTTC.

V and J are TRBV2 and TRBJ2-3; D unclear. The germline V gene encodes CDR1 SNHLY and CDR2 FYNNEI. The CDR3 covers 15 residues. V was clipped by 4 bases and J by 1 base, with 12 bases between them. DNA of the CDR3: TGTGCCAGCAGTGTCTCTAGAGGTCGCACAGATACGCAGTATTTT. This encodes CASSVSRGRTDTQYF.

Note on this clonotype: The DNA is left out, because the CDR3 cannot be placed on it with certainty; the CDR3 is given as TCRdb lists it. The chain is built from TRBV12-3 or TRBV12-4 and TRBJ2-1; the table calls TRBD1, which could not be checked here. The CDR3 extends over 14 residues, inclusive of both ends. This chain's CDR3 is CASSFGGGNNERFF.

The CDR3 loop is CAMSGQGNTGELFF. CDR3 DNA sequence: TGTGCCATGAGCGGACAGGGGAACACCGGGGAGCTGTTTTTT. The genes are TRBV10-3 and TRBJ2-2; 8 nucleotides line up with TRBD1. The CDR3 runs to 14 residues. Germline V gene lookup returns CDR1 ENHRY and CDR2 SYGVKD. Trimming removed 9 bases from V and 1 base from J; junction bases left unmatched: 4.

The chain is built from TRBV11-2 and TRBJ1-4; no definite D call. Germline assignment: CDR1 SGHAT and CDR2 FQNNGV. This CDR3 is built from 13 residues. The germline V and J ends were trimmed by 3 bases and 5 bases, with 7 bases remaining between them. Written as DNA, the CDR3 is TGTGCCAGCAGCTTGAGTCAGAATGAAAAACTGTTTTTT. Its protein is CASSLSQNEKLFF.

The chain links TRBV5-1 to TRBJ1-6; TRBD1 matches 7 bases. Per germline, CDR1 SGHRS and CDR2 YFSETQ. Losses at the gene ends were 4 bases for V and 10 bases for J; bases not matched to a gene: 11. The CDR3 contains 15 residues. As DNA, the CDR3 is TGCGCCAGCAGCCGCAACGGACAGGTGGGATCACCCCTCCACTTT. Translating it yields CASSRNGQVGSPLHF.

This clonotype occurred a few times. This chain's CDR3 is CATGGRSYGYTF. CDR3 DNA: TGTGCCACCGGGGGGCGAAGCTATGGCTACACCTTC. The V and J genes are TRBV15 and TRBJ1-2; D might be TRBD1 (6 bases). V lost 8 bases, J lost 4 bases, and 11 bases lay in between. Germline V gives CDR1 LNHNV, CDR2 YYDKDF (reference sequence). This CDR3 region has 12 residues.

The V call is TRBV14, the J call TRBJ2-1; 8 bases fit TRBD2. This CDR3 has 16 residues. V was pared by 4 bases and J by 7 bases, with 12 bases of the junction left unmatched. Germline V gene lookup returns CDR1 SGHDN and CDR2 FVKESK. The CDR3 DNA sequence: TGTGCCAGCAGCCCTCTGGTAGCGGGAATCGGAAATGAGCAGTTCTTC. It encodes CASSPLVAGIGNEQFF.